This T cell receptor (beta chain) appears in the sequencing data of a study of long-term antiretroviral therapy in people with HIV. Study-level results: Relative to transplant donor controls, diversity remained lower despite increasing after ART. No data on ART adherence, viral resistance or therapy changes. Older ART regimens may have been in use when blood was drawn between the mid-2000s and the late 2010s. Controls exceeded HIV repertoires in CDR3 length range.

V lost 2 bases and J 0 bases, leaving 8 bases between the germline ends. This CDR3 is 15 amino acids long. Germline V gene lookup returns CDR1 MDHEN and CDR2 SYDVKM. A v3.0 immunoSEQ assay was performed at survey level. Measured with immunoSEQ multiplex PCR; TCRdb has only the in-frame clones, and not every one. Among about 36,000 clones, more than 80% were seen once, and the ten largest hold roughly 5.2%. Turning to this clone: Antigen: not known.

This TCR was sampled from a man younger than 45 with HIV. The specimen was unsorted PBMCs, collected 3.4 years after starting antiretroviral therapy. The chain links TRBV28 to TRBJ2-4; maybe TRBD2 (5 bases). This CDR3 reads CASSLEGTAKNIQYF. The CDR3 region has the DNA TGTGCCAGCAGTTTAGAGGGTACAGCCAAAAACATTCAGTACTTC.